These 10 T cell receptor beta chains came from one sample sequenced in a study of blood T cell repertoires in COVID-19. Sequencing was performed with immunoSEQ multiplex PCR; in TCRdb, only in-frame clones are kept and a portion is missing. The repertoire has 110,000 to 150,000 clones, more than 65% of them found once; the top ten carry 4.2%. Sequencing used peripheral blood. Receptors originate from a man aged 60 to 69 with acute or convalescent COVID-19.

J is TRBJ2-5 and V is TRBV5-4; TRBD2 aligns across 10 bases. The CDR3 extends over 15 amino acids. Germline CDR1 reads SGHNT; CDR2 reads YYREEE (reference sequence). Germline trimming cut 2 bases from V and 4 bases from J; bases unmatched to any gene: 5. The CDR3 nucleotides are TGTGCCAGCAGCTTATGGCTAGCGGGAGTAGAGACCCAGTACTTC. Amino acids: CASSLWLAGVETQYF.

J is TRBJ2-1 and V is TRBV9; D gene unclear. The CDR3 runs to 9 residues. Germline CDR1 and CDR2: SGDLS and YYNGEE. CDR3 sequence: CAKRNEQFF. CDR3 sequence (DNA): TGTGCTAAGAGGAATGAGCAGTTCTTC.

The genes are TRBV7-3 and TRBJ2-3, with 9 bases fitting TRBD2. V lost 3 bases to trimming and J lost 4 bases; unmatched junction nucleotides: 8. The CDR3 has 16 residues. Germline values: CDR1 SGHTA, CDR2 FQGTGA. The CDR3 here is CASSLGSGSKADTQYF. The CDR3 nucleotides read TGTGCCAGCAGCTTGGGTAGCGGGAGTAAAGCAGATACGCAGTATTTT.

The chain joins TRBV2 to TRBJ1-3; D gene ambiguous. The CDR3 loop spans 11 amino acids. CDR1 is SNHLY, CDR2 FYNNEI, per germline. V lost 4 bases and J 13 bases, leaving 11 bases between the germline ends. CDR3 DNA: TGTGCCAGCAGTGCCAGCTTGGAGATATATTTT. Residues: CASSASLEIYF.

The CDR3 nucleotides are TGTGCCAGCTCACCACCGGGGGGGCGAGGCTACACCTTC. Residues: CASSPPGGRGYTF. The V gene is TRBV18, the J gene TRBJ1-2; TRBD1 is a possible D gene (6 bases). The CDR3 has 13 amino acids. Between the trimmed V and J ends, which lost 0 bases and 8 bases, there was a span of 10 bases. Looked up from germline, CDR1 is KGHSH and CDR2 is LQKENI.

V is TRBV2 and J is TRBJ1-5; 9 nucleotides line up with TRBD1. The V gene end was trimmed by 3 bases and the J gene end by 4 bases; junction bases not matched to a gene: 7. CDR1 is SNHLY, CDR2 FYNNEI, per germline. The CDR3 runs to 16 residues. CDR3: CASSESGTGQNQPQHF. In DNA form, the CDR3 reads TGTGCCAGCAGTGAGTCTGGGACAGGGCAGAATCAGCCCCAGCATTTT.

The V call is TRBV2, the J call TRBJ2-5, with D tentatively TRBD2 (6 bases). The CDR3 covers 11 residues. Per germline, CDR1 SNHLY and CDR2 FYNNEI. The V end was cut by 7 bases, the J end by 7 bases, with 10 bases between. CDR3 in DNA: TGTGCCAGCACACCCGGGAGGACCCAGTACTTC. Its protein product is CASTPGRTQYF.

This clone was counted between two and nine times. The chain links TRBV18 to TRBJ2-6, with D possibly being TRBD2 (5 bases). With 3 bases removed from V and 4 bases from J, the gap between germline ends came to 16 bases. The CDR3 runs 17 residues. Germline V lookup: CDR1 KGHSH, CDR2 LQKENI. In DNA, the CDR3 is TGTGCCAGCTCACCCCAAGCGCCGTCGGGAGGGGCCAACGTCCTGACTTTC. Translating it yields CASSPQAPSGGANVLTF.

The V call is TRBV6-5, the J call TRBJ2-7; 7 positions match TRBD1. V was clipped by 9 bases and J by 5 bases; unmatched bases: 16. The CDR3 is 15 amino acids. Germline values: CDR1 MNHEY, CDR2 SVGAGI. In DNA form, the CDR3 reads TGTGCCAGTCGCTTACGGGGATACAGGGGCGACGAGCAGTACTTC. Translation: CASRLRGYRGDEQYF.

The chain couples TRBV11-3 to TRBJ2-1, with D possibly matching TRBD1 (6 bases). V lost 3 bases to trimming and J lost 7 bases, with 7 bases between them. This CDR3 contains 12 residues. Per germline, CDR1 SGHNT and CDR2 YENEEA. The CDR3 sequence is CASSLGTNEQFF. The CDR3 DNA follows: TGTGCCAGCAGCTTGGGGACAAATGAGCAGTTCTTC.